These T cell receptor beta chains were read from a single sample in a study of T cell responses to AZD1222 COVID-19 vaccine. This table comes from immunoSEQ multiplex PCR, and its TCRdb copy is limited to in-frame clones, with some not included. The sample includes some 110,000 clones, 85% to 90% seen only once; the top ten take 3.1%. Sequencing used peripheral blood, obtained on day 0 of AZD1222 vaccination. The source is an adult in good health. Each CDR3 is given with its conserved first and last residue. Each record gives: clone size, J gene, V gene, CDR3 length, CDR3 protein. Expanded clones get a size class; other rows say once, few or many, or leave the size out.

clone size: NA; J gene: TRBJ2-3; V gene: TRBV6-2/TRBV6-3; CDR3 length: 12; CDR3 protein: CASSYPSDTQYF
clone size: NA; J gene: TRBJ2-7; V gene: TRBV19; CDR3 length: 14; CDR3 protein: CASRGGPMTYEQYF
clone size: NA; J gene: TRBJ1-5; V gene: TRBV29-1; CDR3 length: 14; CDR3 protein: CSVGEGAGNQPQHF
clone size: NA; J gene: TRBJ2-5; V gene: TRBV5-1; CDR3 length: 13; CDR3 protein: CASSFGDQETQYF
clone size: NA; J gene: TRBJ2-3; V gene: TRBV29-1; CDR3 length: 14; CDR3 protein: CSHIRQGRTDTQYF
clone size: many; J gene: TRBJ2-3; V gene: TRBV18; CDR3 length: 18; CDR3 protein: CASSPPSRTGIVTDTQYF
clone size: NA; J gene: TRBJ2-1; V gene: TRBV28; CDR3 length: 16; CDR3 protein: CASSSSLMGSYNEQFF
clone size: NA; J gene: TRBJ1-2; V gene: TRBV9; CDR3 length: 13; CDR3 protein: CASSSRGRRGYTF
clone size: NA; J gene: TRBJ1-1; V gene: TRBV3-1/TRBV3-2; CDR3 length: 14; CDR3 protein: CASRQGGLNTEAFF
clone size: NA; J gene: TRBJ2-3; V gene: TRBV2; CDR3 length: 13; CDR3 protein: CASMRDFTDTQYF
clone size: NA; J gene: TRBJ1-6; V gene: TRBV5-1; CDR3 length: 14; CDR3 protein: CASSSSGEFTPLHF
clone size: NA; J gene: TRBJ2-5; V gene: TRBV27; CDR3 length: 14; CDR3 protein: CASSPGTSQETQYF
clone size: NA; J gene: TRBJ1-1; V gene: TRBV27; CDR3 length: 11; CDR3 protein: CASSDRAAAFF
clone size: NA; J gene: TRBJ2-1; V gene: TRBV25-1; CDR3 length: 15; CDR3 protein: CASSPSVGGPNEQFF
clone size: NA; J gene: TRBJ2-7; V gene: TRBV14; CDR3 length: 13; CDR3 protein: CASSRLGGHEQYF
clone size: NA; J gene: TRBJ1-2; V gene: TRBV7-2; CDR3 length: 15; CDR3 protein: CASSLAFGQASGYTF
clone size: NA; J gene: TRBJ1-2; V gene: TRBV18; CDR3 length: 12; CDR3 protein: CASAYIRGGYTF
clone size: NA; J gene: TRBJ2-3; V gene: TRBV6-4; CDR3 length: 15; CDR3 protein: CASSDRGQGTDTQYF
clone size: NA; J gene: TRBJ1-5; V gene: TRBV6-2/TRBV6-3; CDR3 length: 17; CDR3 protein: CASSLSLGQNLNQPQHF
clone size: NA; J gene: TRBJ2-1; V gene: TRBV7-9; CDR3 length: 15; CDR3 protein: CASSLEQGLYNEQFF
clone size: NA; J gene: TRBJ1-6; V gene: TRBV24-1; CDR3 length: 14; CDR3 protein: CATSERRDNSPLHF
clone size: NA; J gene: TRBJ2-7; V gene: TRBV19; CDR3 length: 15; CDR3 protein: CASSKSGKGSYEQYF
clone size: NA; J gene: TRBJ1-1; V gene: TRBV29-1; CDR3 length: 15; CDR3 protein: CSVDHRDHPNTEAFF
clone size: NA; J gene: TRBJ1-6; V gene: TRBV3-1/TRBV3-2; CDR3 length: 18; CDR3 protein: CASSQDQKVRSYNSPLHF
clone size: NA; J gene: TRBJ2-1; V gene: TRBV2; CDR3 length: 13; CDR3 protein: CASTPARWNEQFF
clone size: NA; J gene: TRBJ2-2; V gene: TRBV5-1; CDR3 length: 14; CDR3 protein: CASSPNRNTGELFF
clone size: NA; J gene: TRBJ2-3; V gene: TRBV7-3; CDR3 length: 15; CDR3 protein: CASSSLGGITDTQYF
clone size: NA; J gene: TRBJ1-2; V gene: TRBV27; CDR3 length: 19; CDR3 protein: CASSLSGVGAYRGRGGYTF
clone size: NA; J gene: TRBJ1-2; V gene: TRBV9; CDR3 length: 14; CDR3 protein: CASSVGVNNYGYTF
clone size: few; J gene: TRBJ2-6; V gene: TRBV24-1; CDR3 length: 15; CDR3 protein: CATGQGHSGANVLTF
clone size: NA; J gene: TRBJ1-2; V gene: TRBV5-5; CDR3 length: 15; CDR3 protein: CASSFGGGAYYGYTF
clone size: NA; J gene: TRBJ2-5; V gene: TRBV15; CDR3 length: 14; CDR3 protein: CATSRGGDSETQYF
clone size: few; J gene: TRBJ2-1; V gene: TRBV5-1; CDR3 length: 14; CDR3 protein: CASSLWGGPNEQFF
clone size: NA; J gene: TRBJ2-5; V gene: TRBV19; CDR3 length: 15; CDR3 protein: CASSRLRTEQETQYF
clone size: NA; J gene: TRBJ2-7; V gene: TRBV7-9; CDR3 length: 13; CDR3 protein: CASSWSGSYEQYF
clone size: NA; J gene: TRBJ1-2; V gene: TRBV7-8; CDR3 length: 14; CDR3 protein: CVSSSRLGNDGYTF
clone size: NA; J gene: TRBJ2-7; V gene: TRBV18; CDR3 length: 15; CDR3 protein: CASSPVAGGQNEQYF
clone size: NA; J gene: TRBJ2-3; V gene: TRBV12-5; CDR3 length: 12; CDR3 protein: CASGSSAGTQYF
clone size: NA; J gene: TRBJ2-7; V gene: TRBV7-2; CDR3 length: 16; CDR3 protein: CASSLVVPDGTYEQYF
clone size: NA; J gene: TRBJ1-3; V gene: TRBV7-6; CDR3 length: 12; CDR3 protein: CASSSPGNTIYF
clone size: NA; J gene: TRBJ1-5; V gene: TRBV25-1; CDR3 length: 16; CDR3 protein: CASSESGPGPNQPQHF
clone size: NA; J gene: TRBJ1-1; V gene: TRBV6-5; CDR3 length: 15; CDR3 protein: CASSTGGAGGTEAFF
clone size: NA; J gene: TRBJ2-2; V gene: TRBV15; CDR3 length: 17; CDR3 protein: CATSSLSGGENTGELFF
clone size: NA; J gene: TRBJ1-2; V gene: TRBV6-1; CDR3 length: 13; CDR3 protein: CASSEAPTGGYTF
clone size: NA; J gene: TRBJ1-5; V gene: TRBV5-1; CDR3 length: 16; CDR3 protein: CASSSGTGISEQPQHF
clone size: NA; J gene: TRBJ2-5; V gene: TRBV23-1; CDR3 length: 15; CDR3 protein: CASSQISAVQETQYF
clone size: NA; J gene: TRBJ2-7; V gene: TRBV4-1; CDR3 length: 15; CDR3 protein: CASSRTGGHEYEQYF
clone size: few; J gene: TRBJ2-7; V gene: TRBV18; CDR3 length: 11; CDR3 protein: CASSRSYEQYF
clone size: NA; J gene: TRBJ2-2; V gene: TRBV24-1; CDR3 length: 16; CDR3 protein: CATSDLGRRDTGELFF
clone size: once; J gene: TRBJ2-1; V gene: TRBV5-1; CDR3 length: 17; CDR3 protein: CASSFGLAGGLDNEQFF
clone size: NA; J gene: TRBJ1-1; V gene: TRBV11-1; CDR3 length: 14; CDR3 protein: CASSQDRGRTEAFF
clone size: NA; J gene: TRBJ1-1; V gene: TRBV4-1; CDR3 length: 14; CDR3 protein: CASSQRDRGTEAFF
clone size: NA; J gene: TRBJ1-1; V gene: TRBV28; CDR3 length: 15; CDR3 protein: CASSLQGAGGTEAFF
clone size: NA; J gene: TRBJ2-1; V gene: TRBV29-1; CDR3 length: 16; CDR3 protein: CSVEASGRSSYNEQFF
clone size: NA; J gene: TRBJ2-7; V gene: TRBV9; CDR3 length: 15; CDR3 protein: CASTPPGAPPGEQYF
clone size: NA; J gene: TRBJ1-1; V gene: TRBV4-2; CDR3 length: 14; CDR3 protein: CASSQDGGNTEAFF
clone size: NA; J gene: TRBJ2-1; V gene: TRBV27; CDR3 length: 12; CDR3 protein: CASSLEGGKQFF
clone size: NA; J gene: TRBJ1-1; V gene: TRBV28; CDR3 length: 13; CDR3 protein: CASSPQENTEAFF
clone size: NA; J gene: TRBJ2-1; V gene: TRBV7-2; CDR3 length: 15; CDR3 protein: CASSSGTGAYNEQFF
clone size: NA; J gene: TRBJ1-4; V gene: TRBV14; CDR3 length: 14; CDR3 protein: CASSPEKSSEKLFF